A single sample is the source of the 2 T cell receptor beta chains below, sequenced in a study of T cell changes during pregnancy in multiple sclerosis. Clones were sequenced by immunoSEQ multiplex PCR, and TCRdb holds only the in-frame ones, with some missing. The sample carries 50,000 to 70,000 clones, roughly 92% recorded once. The specimen was peripheral blood, collected in the second trimester of pregnancy. Every receptor here comes from a female donor with multiple sclerosis, enrolled in a pregnancy study.

The rearrangement uses TRBV28 and TRBJ1-4; 7 bases are shared with TRBD1. The CDR3 runs 15 residues. The V gene end was trimmed by 4 bases and the J gene end by 7 bases; junction bases not matched to a gene: 9. CDR1 MDHEN and CDR2 SYDVKM come from the germline V gene. CDR3 sequence: CASSSQRGPGEKLFF. In nucleotides, the CDR3 is TGTGCCAGCAGTTCTCAGAGGGGGCCGGGTGAAAAACTGTTTTTT. Full variable domain (remainder filled in from reference TRBV28 and TRBJ1-4): DVKVTQSSRYLVKRTGEKVFLECVQDMDHENMFWYRQDPGLGLRLIYFSYDVKMKEKGDIPEGYSVSREKKERFSLILESASTNQTSMYLCASSSQRGPGEKLFFGSGTQLSVL.

This clone was found a few times. This rearrangement joins TRBV2 to TRBJ2-7; 14 nucleotides agree with TRBD2. Germline V gene sequence: CDR1 SNHLY, CDR2 FYNNEI. This CDR3 comprises 18 residues. With V trimmed by 2 bases and J by 6 bases, 12 bases remained unmatched. The CDR3 DNA reads as TGTGCCAGCAGTGAATTCCCGGGACTAGCGGGAGAATCCGTCGAGCAGTACTTC. It is translated as CASSEFPGLAGESVEQYF.